The TCR beta chain described here comes from a study of blood T cell repertoires in COVID-19. On the study more broadly: Sites across the United States, Italy and Spain contributed samples from acute and convalescent COVID-19. In each case, the material was cDNA or gDNA derived from T cells, B-cell-depleted T cells, or PBMCs.

Seattle-derived patients entered the study during active infection and were followed longitudinally. Under the authors' procedure: Reference gene primer amplification in the assay estimated nucleated cell counts. Assay: immunoSEQ multiplex PCR; the TCRdb copy retains only in-frame clones and omits some. The V and J calls and the clone size are those of that table, but D and trimming were determined from the DNA. The data show around 460,000 clones, 70% to 90% seen once. The germline V gene encodes CDR1 SNHLY and CDR2 FYNNEI. The trim removed 6 bases at V and 4 bases at J, leaving 12 bases unmatched. The CDR3 has 16 amino acids.

This TCR was sampled from a man aged 18 to 29 with COVID-19, enrolled during active disease. The material sequenced was peripheral blood. The V gene is TRBV2, the J gene TRBJ2-7, with 10 nucleotides matching TRBD1. For the CDR3, the DNA is TGTGCCAGCAGCTTCGGGACCGGGACAGGGGATTACGAGCAGTACTTC. This translates into CASSFGTGTGDYEQYF. Full variable domain (rest looked up from reference TRBV2 and TRBJ2-7): EPEVTQTPSHQVTQMGQEVILRCVPISNHLYFYWYRQILGQKVEFLVSFYNNEISEKSEIFDDQFSVERPDGSNFTLKIRSTKLEDSAMYFCASSFGTGTGDYEQYFGPGTRLTVT.